The next 6 T cell receptor beta chains were all read from a single sample in a study of blood T cell repertoires in COVID-19. Here immunoSEQ multiplex PCR was the method, and the copy in TCRdb shows in-frame clones only, minus some. There are a few hundred thousand clones in the sample; approximately 83% occur only once, and over 2% lies in the top ten. The sequencing sample was made of PBMCs or T cells enriched from blood (not recorded which). The source of these receptors is a man younger than 40 who had recovered from COVID-19.

The CDR3 region has the DNA TGTGCCAGCAGCGTAGGTTACGGGACAGGGCTTAATTCACCCCTCCACTTT. This encodes CASSVGYGTGLNSPLHF. The gene calls are TRBV9 and TRBJ1-6; the match to TRBD1 covers 9 bases. CDR1 is SGDLS and CDR2 is YYNGEE in the germline V gene. Trimming cost V 0 bases and J 6 bases; bases outside gene matches: 7. This CDR3 is 17 amino acids long.

This clone was counted a single time. The DNA for the CDR3 is TGTGCCAGCAGCGCCACGGTGAACACCGGGGAGCTGTTTTTT. This translates into CASSATVNTGELFF. The chain is built from TRBV9 and TRBJ2-2; no definite D call. Germline V gene sequence: CDR1 SGDLS, CDR2 YYNGEE. The CDR3 consists of 14 residues. The germline V and J ends were trimmed by 3 bases and 1 base, with 7 bases remaining between them. Complete variable domain (other parts from reference TRBV9 and TRBJ2-2): DSGVTQTPKHLITATGQRVTLRCSPRSGDLSVYWYQQSLDQGLQFLIQYYNGEERAKGNILERFSAQQFPDLHSELNLSSLELGDSALYFCASSATVNTGELFFGEGSRLTVL.

The gene calls are TRBV19 and TRBJ2-1; the match to TRBD2 covers 11 bases. Trimming removed 6 bases from V and 4 bases from J; junction bases left unmatched: 5. The CDR3 covers 15 residues. Germline lookup yields CDR1 LNHDA and CDR2 SQIVND (reference sequence). CDR3 in DNA: TGTGCCAGTAGGCGAGTAGCGGGGGGGTACAATGAGCAGTTCTTC. Its translation is CASRRVAGGYNEQFF.

The gene calls are TRBV4-2 and TRBJ2-3; no firm D call. In germline, CDR1 is LGHNA, CDR2 YNFKEQ. The V end lost 1 base, the J end lost 0 bases, and 5 bases lay between the germline ends. There are 14 residues in the CDR3. The CDR3 DNA reads TGTGCCAGCAGCCAAGGTTCTAGCACAGATACGCAGTATTTT. The encoded protein is CASSQGSSTDTQYF.

The genes are TRBV4-2 and TRBJ1-3; TRBD1 might be the D (6 bases). Germline CDR1 and CDR2: LGHNA and YNFKEQ. Trimming stripped 5 bases from V and 7 bases from J, with 18 bases between. This CDR3 spans 15 amino acids. The CDR3: CASSGVGGLGNTIYF. CDR3 nucleotide sequence: TGTGCCAGCAGCGGGGTTGGGGGCCTTGGGAACACCATATATTTT.

The chain combines TRBV5-1 with TRBJ1-6; 9 nucleotides agree with TRBD1. From germline, CDR1 is SGHRS and CDR2 YFSETQ. With 4 bases clipped from V and 8 bases from J, the junction kept 4 bases outside the gene matches. The CDR3 length is 14 residues. CDR3 protein: CASSMTGGDSPLHF. The CDR3 nucleotides read TGCGCCAGCAGCATGACAGGGGGGGATTCACCCCTCCACTTT.